This record concerns one T cell receptor (beta chain) sequence. Its specificity is not known. Germline CDR1 and CDR2: GTSNPN and SVGIG (reference sequence). The CDR3 loop spans 13 amino acids. Trimming took off 2 bases at V and 5 bases at J, with 12 bases between the two ends. Some clones are missing from TCRdb's copy, which holds only in-frame ones; the method was immunoSEQ multiplex PCR. The sample holds around 9,000 clones; 60% to 80% are singletons and the top ten take 17%. These data originate in a study of tumor-infiltrating lymphocytes in localized non-small cell lung cancer. Study context: Each patient gave resected tumor and non-adjacent uninvolved lung tissue. Study-level findings and limits: Technical variation could not be separated from intratumor heterogeneity here. Not all patients were TCR sequenced, owing to tissue quantity. T-cell fraction did not differ between immunotypes IM1 and IM2.

The chain combines TRBV30 with TRBJ2-5; no reliable D call. Sequences were obtained from uninvolved lung tissue not adjacent to the tumor. The clonotype originates from a human donor with non-small cell lung cancer. CDR3 in amino acids: CAWSHGMVETQYF. The CDR3 DNA reads TGTGCCTGGAGTCACGGTATGGTGGAGACCCAGTACTTC.